The 30 T cell receptor beta chains given below trace back to one sample, sequenced in a study of tumor and adjacent non-tumor tissue in lung cancer. A modified ARM-PCR protocol with three rounds of nested PCR amplified TCRbeta. TCRdb used MiXCR to reprocess the multiplex PCR reads, holding one entry per CDR3 protein. In the table there are more than 60,000 distinct CDR3 sequences, roughly 80% of which are singletons. No cell sorting was done before RNA was extracted from the tissue. The source material was lung tumor tissue. All receptors derive from a woman in her fifties or sixties with non-small cell lung cancer.

J is TRBJ2-6 and V is TRBV11-2; weak D call: TRBD1 (5 bases). Germline-derived CDR1 and CDR2 are SGHAT and FQNNGV. The CDR3 contains 14 residues. Trimming took 2 bases from V and 17 from J, leaving 19 bases between them. The CDR3 sequence: CASSLTSGANFMTF. The CDR3 DNA sequence: TGTGCCAGCAGCTTAACCTCTGGGGCCAACTTCATGACTTTC. The full variable domain, rest sourced from reference TRBV11-2 and TRBJ2-6, is EAGVAQSPRYKIIEKRQSVAFWCNPISGHATLYWYQQILGQGPKLLIQFQNNGVVDDSQLPKDRFSAERLKGVDSTLKIQPAKLEDSAVYLCASSLTSGANFMTFGAGSRLTVL.

Concerning this clonotype: One junction end does not reproduce the germline sequence, and a read error may be involved. The V call is TRBV11-2, the J call TRBJ2-5; possible D gene TRBD2, 5 bases. Germline assignment: CDR1 SGHAT and CDR2 FQNNGV. CDR3 length equals 13 residues. The CDR3: CASSPSIQEAQYF. CDR3 sequence (DNA): TGTGCTAGCAGCCCGAGCATCCAGGAGGCACAGTACTTC.

In regard to this clonotype: A read error may account for a junction end that differs from germline. V usage is TRBV4-1 and J usage is TRBJ2-1; 9 bases line up with TRBD2. The CDR3 has 17 amino acids. Per the germline V gene, CDR1 is MGHRA and CDR2 is YSYEKL. The CDR3 nucleotides are TGCGTCAGCAGTCAAGGCGGGGGGACTAGCCTTTACAATGAGCAGTTCTTC. Protein: CVSSQGGGTSLYNEQFF.

This clonotype has just one count. The rearrangement joins TRBV6-1 to TRBJ2-7; D perhaps matches TRBD1 (5 bases). V lost 2 bases and J 4 bases, leaving 15 bases between the germline ends. The CDR3 has 15 amino acids. Germline CDR1 reads MNHNS; CDR2 reads SASEGT. The CDR3 DNA reads TGTGCCAGCAGTGAAAGAAAGCAGGGATCGTACGAGCAGTACTTC. Translating gives CASSERKQGSYEQYF.

This clonotype was seen repeatedly, ten times or more. V gene TRBV30 combines with J gene TRBJ2-1; D gene unclear. CDR3 length: 12 amino acids. Germline CDR1 GTSNPN, CDR2 SVGIG (reference sequence). The V gene lost 0 bases and the J gene lost 8 bases, with 8 bases spanning the gap. The CDR3 nucleotides read TGTGCCTGGAGTGTAAGTAGGTATGAGCAGTTCTTC. Amino acid sequence: CAWSVSRYEQFF.

In regard to this clonotype: One end of the junction does not line up with germline, which may come from a read error. V gene TRBV11-2 combines with J gene TRBJ1-1, with D maybe TRBD1 (5 bases). Germline CDR1 and CDR2: SGHAT and FQNNGV. The length of the CDR3 is 14 residues. The CDR3 spells CANSSLDRGTEAFF. The CDR3, as DNA: TGTGCCAACAGCTCTTTGGATAGGGGCACTGAGGCTTTCTTT.

Concerning this clonotype: As the CDR3 is not closed by the conserved phenylalanine or tryptophan, this likely results from a read error. The chain joins TRBV6-5 to TRBJ2-1, with D perhaps matching TRBD2 (6 bases). Germline lookup yields CDR1 MNHEY and CDR2 SVGAGI. The CDR3 length is 15 residues. CDR3 bases: TGTGTCAGCATCATTACTAGCAGGAGTACTAATGAGCAGTTCCTC. Its translation is CVSIITSRSTNEQFL.

As concerns this clonotype: Relative to the germline gene, one junction end is altered; a read error may explain this. The chain uses TRBV11-2 and TRBJ2-7, with 9 bases aligning to TRBD1. The germline gives CDR1 SGHAT, CDR2 FQNNGV. The CDR3 runs 16 residues. The CDR3 loop reads CACGQGQGEFSHEQYF. The CDR3 region has the DNA TGTGCCTGCGGCCAGGGACAGGGAGAGTTCTCCCACGAGCAGTACTTC.

Turning to this clonotype: This may come from a read error, since a much larger clone is one base off. The chain has TRBV15 and TRBJ2-1; the D gene is possibly TRBD2 (6 bases). The CDR3 length is 15 residues. Germline CDR1 is LNHNV and CDR2 is YYDKDF (reference sequence). The CDR3 protein is CATSRGTEDYIEQFF. The CDR3 DNA reads as TGTGCCACCAGCAGAGGTACGGAGGACTACATTGAGCAGTTCTTC.

On this clonotype itself: An end of the junction differs from the germline gene, which may be a read error. The rearrangement links TRBV20-1 to TRBJ2-6; D possibly matches TRBD1 or TRBD2 (5 bases each). Germline CDR1 is DFQATT and CDR2 is SNEGSKA (reference sequence). This CDR3 region has 14 residues. The CDR3 DNA reads as TGCAGTGCTAGGTCGAGGGGTGAGGCCAACATCCTGACTTTC. This translates into CSARSRGEANILTF.

A word on this clonotype: At one boundary the junction diverges from the germline segment, which might be a read error. V gene TRBV5-6 combines with J gene TRBJ1-5; 9 nucleotides match TRBD1. Germline V gene data show CDR1 as SGHDT and CDR2 as YYEEEE. The CDR3 sequence is 14 residues long. The chain's CDR3 is CVSSLGQGDQPQHF. DNA for the CDR3: TGTGTCAGCAGCTTGGGACAGGGCGACCAGCCCCAGCATTTT. Looking up the rest from reference TRBV5-6 and TRBJ1-5 gives the full variable domain: DAGVTQSPTHLIKTRGQQVTLRCSPKSGHDTVSWYQQALGQGPQFIFQYYEEEERQRGNFPDRFSGHQFPNYSSELNVNALLLGDSALYLCVSSLGQGDQPQHFGDGTRLSIL.

This clonotype has a single count. The chain recombines TRBV6-2 or TRBV6-3 with TRBJ2-7, with D tentatively TRBD2 (6 bases). The length of the CDR3 is 11 residues. Germline loops: CDR1 MNHEY, CDR2 SVGEGT. CDR3 DNA: TGTACTAGCAGTAACTACTACGAGCAGTACTTC. Protein: CTSSNYYEQYF.

This clonotype was seen at least ten times. The chain recombines TRBV5-1 with TRBJ2-3; TRBD1 aligns across 8 bases. Losses at the gene ends were 5 bases for V and 1 base for J; bases not matched to a gene: 6. The CDR3 contains 15 residues. Germline CDR1 and CDR2: SGHRS and YFSETQ. Here the CDR3 reads CASRIPGQGTDTQYF. The CDR3 coding sequence is TGCGCCAGCAGGATTCCGGGACAGGGCACAGATACGCAGTATTTT.

In its sample, this clonotype was seen many times. The chain is built from TRBV10-1 and TRBJ2-2; D gene uncertain. V lost 5 bases and J 4 bases, leaving 8 bases between the germline ends. Germline V lookup: CDR1 WNHNN, CDR2 SYGVQD (reference sequence). This CDR3 is 13 amino acids long. The CDR3 protein is CASSSQITGELFF. Here the CDR3 DNA reads TGCGCCAGCAGTAGCCAGATCACCGGGGAGCTGTTTTTT.

Worth noting for this clonotype: The junction departs from the called germline gene at one end, perhaps through a read error. The chain links TRBV11-2 to TRBJ2-3; D call uncertain. Germline V gene data show CDR1 as SGHAT and CDR2 as FQNNGV. The CDR3 runs to 16 residues. The CDR3 DNA reads as TGTGCCAGCAGCCGGGTGGGATACCCGCTTCCAGATACACAGTATTTT. Translated: CASSRVGYPLPDTQYF.

Many counts were recorded for this clonotype. The chain links TRBV6-5 to TRBJ1-2, with TRBD1 matching 10 bases. Germline trimming cut 2 bases from V and 5 bases from J; bases unmatched to any gene: 8. Germline-derived CDR1 and CDR2 are MNHEY and SVGAGI. The CDR3 length is 16 residues. The CDR3 region is CASSYTRTGGGYGYTF. Written as DNA, the CDR3 is TGTGCCAGCAGTTACACCCGGACAGGGGGGGGATATGGCTACACCTTC.

As concerns this clonotype: At one end, the junction sequence differs from germline, possibly due to a read error. The chain is built from TRBV11-2 and TRBJ2-1; D is uncertain. Germline loops: CDR1 SGHAT, CDR2 FQNNGV. The CDR3 sequence is 13 residues long. The CDR3 protein is CASSLEVANGQFF. The CDR3 DNA reads TGCGCCAGCAGCTTAGAGGTGGCCAATGGGCAGTTCTTC.

Regarding this clonotype: The missing conserved phenylalanine or tryptophan at the end of this CDR3 makes a read error likely. J is TRBJ2-7 and V is TRBV6-1, with D maybe TRBD2 (7 bases). Per the germline V gene, CDR1 is MNHNS and CDR2 is SASEGT. V was pared by 3 bases and J by 2 bases, with 17 bases between. The CDR3 extends over 16 amino acids. This chain's CDR3 is CASSDDGRGGPYEQYL. DNA of the CDR3: TGTGCCAGCAGTGATGATGGGAGGGGGGGGCCCTACGAGCAGTACCTC.

The rearrangement links TRBV6-4 to TRBJ2-3, with 15 nucleotides matching TRBD2. Unmatched junction bases numbered 2, after V lost 2 bases and J lost 5 bases. Looked up from germline, CDR1 is MRHNA and CDR2 is SNTAGT. The CDR3 totals 16 residues. The CDR3 DNA reads TGTGCCAGCAGTGACGGACTAGCGGGAGGGGTAGATACGCAGTATTTT. Amino acid sequence: CASSDGLAGGVDTQYF.

The chain couples TRBV29-1 to TRBJ2-1; TRBD1 agrees at 7 bases. The J call may be incorrect, as the DNA end agrees better with TRBJ2-7. The CDR3 extends over 17 amino acids. Germline V CDR1 and CDR2: SQVTM, ANQGSEA. CDR3 amino acids: CSVEGGDRVMSYNEQYF. CDR3 nucleotides: TGCAGCGTTGAAGGGGGAGACAGGGTGATGTCCTACAATGAGCAGTACTTC.

A remark on this clonotype: A much larger clone differs from this one at a single base, so this may be a read error. CDR3 residues: CASSLVSTADTQYF. As DNA, the CDR3 is TGCGCCAGCAGCTTGGTGAGTACGGCAGATACGCAGTATTTT. The chain is built from TRBV5-1 and TRBJ2-3; D is ambiguous. There are 14 residues in the CDR3. V shed 0 bases and J shed 4 bases, with 9 bases lying between them. Per the germline V gene, CDR1 is SGHRS and CDR2 is YFSETQ.

Details on this clonotype: A much larger clone differs by one base, so this may be a read error. It is likely a read error, because the conserved phenylalanine at the end of the CDR3 is missing. The chain combines TRBV30 with TRBJ1-5; 11 positions agree with TRBD1. The CDR3 sequence is 17 residues long. CDR1 is GTSNPN and CDR2 is SVGIG in the germline V gene (reference sequence). The V segment lost 0 bases and the J segment 5 bases; nucleotides outside the gene matches: 9. CDR3 region: CAWSVGPGQGVDQPQHL. As DNA, the CDR3 is TGTGCCTGGAGTGTAGGTCCGGGACAGGGGGTCGATCAGCCCCAGCATCTT.

This clonotype came up many times. This sequence joins TRBV10-2 and TRBJ2-7, with a possible D match to TRBD1 (5 bases). This CDR3 contains 12 residues. The V and J ends lost 5 bases and 7 bases respectively, with 12 bases between them. The germline CDR1 and CDR2 sequences are WSHSY and SAAADI. The CDR3 reads CASSTTHREQYF. The DNA for the CDR3 is TGCGCCAGCAGTACTACCCACAGGGAGCAGTACTTC.

Comment on this clonotype: A clone one base away is much larger, so this may be a read error. Because the CDR3 is missing its conserved closing phenylalanine or tryptophan, this is likely a read error. This sequence joins TRBV28 and TRBJ1-5; D perhaps matches TRBD1 (5 bases). Germline CDR1 and CDR2: MDHEN and SYDVKM. The CDR3 runs to 11 residues. Trimming cost V 8 bases and J 4 bases, with 6 bases left between them. The CDR3 spells CASGGNQPQHV. CDR3 sequence (DNA): TGTGCCAGCGGGGGTAATCAGCCCCAGCATGTT.

This clonotype has just one count. CDR3 in DNA: TGTGCCAGCAGTCACCCTGGGTGCGAGCAGTACTTC. Translation gives CASSHPGCEQYF. The chain recombines TRBV6-6 with TRBJ2-7; D remains unclear. The germline CDR1 and CDR2 sequences are MNHNY and SVGAGI (reference sequence). The CDR3 is 12 residues long. V was pared by 5 bases and J by 6 bases, with 11 bases between.

The sample holds one count of this clonotype. This likely comes from a read error, as the CDR3 has no conserved phenylalanine or tryptophan at its end. The chain employs TRBV5-6 and TRBJ2-5; the D is unclear. This CDR3 is built from 15 residues. Trimming took 4 bases from V and 2 from J, leaving 15 bases between them. Germline V lookup: CDR1 SGHDT, CDR2 YYEEEE. DNA of the CDR3: TGTGCCAGCAGCATCCAGGTCGGTGCTCAAGAGACCCAGTACTTA. It yields the protein CASSIQVGAQETQYL.

Only a few counts were recorded for this clonotype. Just one base apart from a much larger clone, this may be a read error. V and J are TRBV28 and TRBJ1-3; D perhaps matches TRBD1 (6 bases). Germline V CDR1 and CDR2: MDHEN, SYDVKM. The CDR3 consists of 14 residues. With 6 bases removed from V and 3 bases from J, the gap between germline ends came to 12 bases. CDR3 nucleotide sequence: TGTGCCAGCAGGATGACAGGAATTGGAAACACCATATATTTT. This codes for CASRMTGIGNTIYF.

In the case of this clonotype: The junction differs from germline at one of its ends, possibly a read error. The CDR3 loop reads CASCDGTSDNEQFF. Here the CDR3 DNA reads TGTGCCAGCTGTGACGGGACTAGCGACAATGAGCAGTTCTTC. The chain employs TRBV6-4 and TRBJ2-1; 10 bases are a match to TRBD2. The CDR3 loop spans 14 amino acids. Germline CDR1 MRHNA, CDR2 SNTAGT.

On this clonotype itself: The missing conserved phenylalanine or tryptophan at the end of this CDR3 makes a read error likely. V and J are TRBV12-3 or TRBV12-4 and TRBJ2-5, with 7 bases fitting TRBD2. CDR3 length: 13 amino acids. Trimming took 9 bases from V and 3 from J; bases not matched to a gene: 7. Written as DNA, the CDR3 is TGTGCCAGTAAGCGGGATGGGGAAGAGACCCAGTACGTC. This gives the protein CASKRDGEETQYV.

Details on this clonotype: The junction shows a germline mismatch at one end, possibly a read error. This CDR3 is CASPGRDRGTEVFF. The CDR3 DNA sequence: TGTGCCAGCCCTGGGCGGGACAGGGGCACTGAAGTTTTCTTT. The gene calls are TRBV6-1 and TRBJ1-1; the match to TRBD1 covers 10 bases. Germline CDR1 MNHNS, CDR2 SASEGT. There are 14 residues in the CDR3.